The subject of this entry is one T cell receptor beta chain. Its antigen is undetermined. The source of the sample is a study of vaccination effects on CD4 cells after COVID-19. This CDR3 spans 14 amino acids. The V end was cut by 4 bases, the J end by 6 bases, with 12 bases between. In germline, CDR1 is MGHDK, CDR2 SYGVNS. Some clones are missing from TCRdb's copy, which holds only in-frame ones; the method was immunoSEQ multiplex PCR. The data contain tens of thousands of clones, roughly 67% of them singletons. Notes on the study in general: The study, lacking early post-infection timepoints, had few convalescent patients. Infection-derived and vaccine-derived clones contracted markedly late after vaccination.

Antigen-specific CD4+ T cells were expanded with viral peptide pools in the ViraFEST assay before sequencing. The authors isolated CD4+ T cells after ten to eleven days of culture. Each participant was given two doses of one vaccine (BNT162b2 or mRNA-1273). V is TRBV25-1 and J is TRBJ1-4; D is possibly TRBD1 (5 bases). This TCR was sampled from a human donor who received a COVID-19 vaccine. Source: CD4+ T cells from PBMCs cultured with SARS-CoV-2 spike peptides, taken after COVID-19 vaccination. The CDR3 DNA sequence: TGTGCCAGCAGTGCTGGAGGGGCTGATGAAAAACTGTTTTTT. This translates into CASSAGGADEKLFF.